This T cell receptor (beta chain) stems from a study of CD8 T cells in ankylosing spondylitis. This clonotype was counted many times. V was pared by 7 bases and J by 0 bases, with 10 bases between. From germline, CDR1 is LNHNV and CDR2 YYDKDF (reference sequence). CDR3 size: 14 residues. Preparation of TCR beta libraries was done by quantitative 5'-RACE with molecular barcodes. TCRdb re-called the 5' RACE reads with MiXCR, one entry per CDR3 protein. Of roughly 180,000 distinct CDR3 sequences listed, 9.5% to 10% were seen once; the top ten hold about 15%. This TCR was sampled from a female donor with ankylosing spondylitis or in good health (not recorded which). The sample was blood, either unsorted or a sorted T cell fraction (not recorded which). J is TRBJ2-1 and V is TRBV15; D not certain. CDR3 in amino acids: CATTKGISYNEQFF. In DNA form, the CDR3 reads TGTGCCACCACAAAAGGGATCTCCTACAATGAGCAGTTCTTC.